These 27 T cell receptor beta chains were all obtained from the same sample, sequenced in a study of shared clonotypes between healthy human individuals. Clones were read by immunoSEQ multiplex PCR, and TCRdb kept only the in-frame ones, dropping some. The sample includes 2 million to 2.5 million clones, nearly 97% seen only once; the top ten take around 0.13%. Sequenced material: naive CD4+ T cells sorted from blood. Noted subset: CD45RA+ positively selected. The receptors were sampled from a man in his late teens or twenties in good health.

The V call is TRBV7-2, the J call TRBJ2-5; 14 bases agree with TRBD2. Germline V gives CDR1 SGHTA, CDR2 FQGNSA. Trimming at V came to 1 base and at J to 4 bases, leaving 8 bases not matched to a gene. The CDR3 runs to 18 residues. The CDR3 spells CASSLGGLAGGRRETQYF. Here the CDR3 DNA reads TGTGCCAGCAGCTTAGGAGGACTAGCGGGAGGCCGGAGAGAGACCCAGTACTTC.

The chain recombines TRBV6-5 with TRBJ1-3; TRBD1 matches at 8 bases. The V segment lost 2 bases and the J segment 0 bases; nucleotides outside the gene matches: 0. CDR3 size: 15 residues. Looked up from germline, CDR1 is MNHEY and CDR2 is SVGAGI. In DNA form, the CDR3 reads TGTGCCAGCAGTTACGGACAGGGCTCTGGAAACACCATATATTTT. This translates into CASSYGQGSGNTIYF.

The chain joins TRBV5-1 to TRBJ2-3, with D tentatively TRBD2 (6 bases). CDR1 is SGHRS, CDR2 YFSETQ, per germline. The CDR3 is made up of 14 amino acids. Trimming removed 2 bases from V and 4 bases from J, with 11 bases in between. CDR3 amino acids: CASSLNTGADTQYF. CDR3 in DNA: TGCGCCAGCAGCTTAAATACGGGGGCAGATACGCAGTATTTT.

CDR3 sequence reads: CASSLEPDTGELFF. DNA for the CDR3: TGTGCCAGCAGCTTAGAGCCAGACACCGGGGAGCTGTTTTTT. The chain employs TRBV7-9 and TRBJ2-2; D is unresolved. Trimming removed 1 base from V and 3 bases from J, with 6 bases in between. The CDR3 has 14 amino acids. The V gene's germline CDR1 is SEHNR and CDR2 FQNEAQ (reference sequence).

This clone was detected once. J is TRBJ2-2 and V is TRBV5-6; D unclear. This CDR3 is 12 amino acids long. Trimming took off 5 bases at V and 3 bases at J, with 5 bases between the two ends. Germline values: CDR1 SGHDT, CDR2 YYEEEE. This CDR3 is CASRRDTGELFF. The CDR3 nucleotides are TGTGCCAGCAGACGAGACACCGGGGAGCTGTTTTTT.

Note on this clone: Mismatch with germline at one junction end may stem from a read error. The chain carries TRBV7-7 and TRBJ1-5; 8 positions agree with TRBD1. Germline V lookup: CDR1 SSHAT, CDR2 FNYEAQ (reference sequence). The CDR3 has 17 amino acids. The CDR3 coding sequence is TGTGCTAGCAGCTTAGCATCAGGGGGCGCGGAAAATCAGCCCCAGCATTTT. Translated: CASSLASGGAENQPQHF.

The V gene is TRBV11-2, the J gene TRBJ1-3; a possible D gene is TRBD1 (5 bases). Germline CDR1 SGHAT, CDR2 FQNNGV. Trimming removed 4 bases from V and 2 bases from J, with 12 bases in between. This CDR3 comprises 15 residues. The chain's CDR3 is CASSSSPGAGNTIYF. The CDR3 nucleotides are TGTGCCAGCAGCTCGAGCCCGGGGGCTGGAAACACCATATATTTT.

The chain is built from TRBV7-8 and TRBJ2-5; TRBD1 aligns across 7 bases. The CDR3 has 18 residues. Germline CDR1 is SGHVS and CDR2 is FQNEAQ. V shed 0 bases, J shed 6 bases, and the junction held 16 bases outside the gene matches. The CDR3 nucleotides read TGTGCCAGCAGCTTAGCGGCACGAGGGGGCGCGTTTCAAAAGACCCAGTACTTC. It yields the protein CASSLAARGGAFQKTQYF.

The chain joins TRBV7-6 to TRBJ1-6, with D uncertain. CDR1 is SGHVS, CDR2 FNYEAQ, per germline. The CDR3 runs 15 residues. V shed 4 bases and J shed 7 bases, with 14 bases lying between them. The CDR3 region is CASSSRAYGNSPLHF. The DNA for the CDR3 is TGTGCCAGCAGCTCCCGGGCCTACGGGAATTCACCCCTCCACTTT.

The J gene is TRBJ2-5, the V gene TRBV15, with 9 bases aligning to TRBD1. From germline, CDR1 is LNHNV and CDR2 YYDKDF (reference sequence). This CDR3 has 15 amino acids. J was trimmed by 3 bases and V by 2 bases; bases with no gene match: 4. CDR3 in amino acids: CATSRSGTGKETQYF. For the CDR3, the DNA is TGTGCCACCAGCAGATCGGGGACAGGGAAAGAGACCCAGTACTTC. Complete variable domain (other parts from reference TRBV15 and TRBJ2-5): DAMVIQNPRYQVTQFGKPVTLSCSQTLNHNVMYWYQQKSSQAPKLLFHYYDKDFNNEADTPDNFQSRRPNTSFCFLDIRSPGLGDTAMYLCATSRSGTGKETQYFGPGTRLLVL.

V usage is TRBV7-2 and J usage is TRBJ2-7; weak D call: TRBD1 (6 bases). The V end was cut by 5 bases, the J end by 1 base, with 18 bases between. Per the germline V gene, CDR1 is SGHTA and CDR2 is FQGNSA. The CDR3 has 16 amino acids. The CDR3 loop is CASSPPRGGGSYEQYF. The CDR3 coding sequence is TGTGCCAGCAGCCCTCCCCGAGGGGGTGGATCCTACGAGCAGTACTTC.

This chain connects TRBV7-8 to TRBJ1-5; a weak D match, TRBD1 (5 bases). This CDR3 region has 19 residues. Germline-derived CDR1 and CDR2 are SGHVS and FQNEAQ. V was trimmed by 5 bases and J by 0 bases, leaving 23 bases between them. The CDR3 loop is CASSERRTGTEYSNQPQHF. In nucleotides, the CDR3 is TGTGCCAGCAGCGAACGGAGGACCGGGACGGAATATAGCAATCAGCCCCAGCATTTT.

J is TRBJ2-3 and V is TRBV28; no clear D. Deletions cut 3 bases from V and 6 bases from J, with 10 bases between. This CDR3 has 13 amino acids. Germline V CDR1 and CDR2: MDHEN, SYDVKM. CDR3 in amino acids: CASSFSGRDTQYF. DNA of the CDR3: TGTGCCAGCAGTTTCTCCGGGCGGGATACGCAGTATTTT.

Here the CDR3 reads CASSESRGQYGYTF. The CDR3 DNA is TGTGCCAGCAGCGAGAGCCGGGGACAGTATGGCTACACCTTC. The rearrangement uses TRBV7-9 and TRBJ1-2; 7 nucleotides agree with TRBD1. V was pared by 5 bases and J by 5 bases, with 8 bases of the junction left unmatched. This CDR3 region has 14 residues. The V gene's germline CDR1 is SEHNR and CDR2 FQNEAQ (reference sequence).

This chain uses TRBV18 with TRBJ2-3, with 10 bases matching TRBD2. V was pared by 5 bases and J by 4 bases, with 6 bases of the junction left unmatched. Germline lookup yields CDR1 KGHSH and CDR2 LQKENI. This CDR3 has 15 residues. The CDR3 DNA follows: TGTGCCAGCTCAAGGACTAGCGGAAACCCAGATACGCAGTATTTT. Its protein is CASSRTSGNPDTQYF. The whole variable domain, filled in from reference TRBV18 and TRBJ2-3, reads NAGVMQNPRHLVRRRGQEARLRCSPMKGHSHVYWYRQLPEEGLKFMVYLQKENIIDESGMPKERFSAEFPKEGPSILRIQQVVRGDSAAYFCASSRTSGNPDTQYFGPGTRLTVL.

The DNA of the CDR3 is TGTGCCAGCAGTCCCCCCGGACAGGGCCCCTGGGACGAGCAGTACTTC. Protein: CASSPPGQGPWDEQYF. The chain links TRBV5-6 to TRBJ2-7; TRBD1 aligns across 8 bases. The CDR3 totals 16 residues. The junction had 15 bases not matched to a gene; V was cut back by 5 bases and J by 5 bases. Germline V gene lookup returns CDR1 SGHDT and CDR2 YYEEEE.

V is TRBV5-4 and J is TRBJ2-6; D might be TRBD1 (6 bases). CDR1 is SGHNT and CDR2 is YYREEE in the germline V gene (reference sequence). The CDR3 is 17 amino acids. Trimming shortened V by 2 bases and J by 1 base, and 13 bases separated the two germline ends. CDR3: CASSFRTVQSGANVLTF. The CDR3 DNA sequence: TGTGCCAGCAGCTTCCGGACAGTGCAATCTGGGGCCAACGTCCTGACTTTC.

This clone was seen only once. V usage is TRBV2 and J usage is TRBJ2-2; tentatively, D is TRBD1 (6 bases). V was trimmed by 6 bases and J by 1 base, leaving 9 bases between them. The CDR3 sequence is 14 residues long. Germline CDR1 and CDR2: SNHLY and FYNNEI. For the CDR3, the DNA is TGTGCCAGCAGGGACAGACTGAACACCGGGGAGCTGTTTTTT. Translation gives CASRDRLNTGELFF. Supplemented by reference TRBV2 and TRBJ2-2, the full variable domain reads EPEVTQTPSHQVTQMGQEVILRCVPISNHLYFYWYRQILGQKVEFLVSFYNNEISEKSEIFDDQFSVERPDGSNFTLKIRSTKLEDSAMYFCASRDRLNTGELFFGEGSRLTVL.

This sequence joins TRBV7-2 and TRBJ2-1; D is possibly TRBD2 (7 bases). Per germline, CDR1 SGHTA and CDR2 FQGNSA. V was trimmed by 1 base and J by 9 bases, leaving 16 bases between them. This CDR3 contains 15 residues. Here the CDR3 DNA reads TGTGCCAGCAGCTTAGAACAACGGGGGGCGAGTGAGCAGTTCTTC. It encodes CASSLEQRGASEQFF.

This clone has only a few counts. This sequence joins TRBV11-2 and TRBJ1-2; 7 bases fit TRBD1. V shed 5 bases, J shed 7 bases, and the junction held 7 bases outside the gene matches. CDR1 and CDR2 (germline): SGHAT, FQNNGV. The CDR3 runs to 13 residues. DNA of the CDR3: TGTGCCAGCAGCACAGGGGAAGTGGGTGGCTACACCTTC. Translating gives CASSTGEVGGYTF.

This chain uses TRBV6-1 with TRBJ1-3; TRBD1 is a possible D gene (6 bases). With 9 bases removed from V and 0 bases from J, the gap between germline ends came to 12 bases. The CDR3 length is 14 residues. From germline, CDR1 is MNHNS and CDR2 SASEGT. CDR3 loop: CASTRDNSGNTIYF. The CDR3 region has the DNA TGTGCCAGTACTCGGGACAACTCTGGAAACACCATATATTTT.

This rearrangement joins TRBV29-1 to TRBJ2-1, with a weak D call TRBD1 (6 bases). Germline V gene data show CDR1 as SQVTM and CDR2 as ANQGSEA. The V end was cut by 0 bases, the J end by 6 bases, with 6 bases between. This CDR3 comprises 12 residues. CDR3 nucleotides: TGCAGCGTTGAAGAGGGGGCCAATGAGCAGTTCTTC. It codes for CSVEEGANEQFF.

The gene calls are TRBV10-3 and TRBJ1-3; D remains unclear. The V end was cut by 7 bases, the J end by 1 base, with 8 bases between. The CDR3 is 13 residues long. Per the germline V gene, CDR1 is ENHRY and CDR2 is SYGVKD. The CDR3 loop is CAITGDSGNTIYF. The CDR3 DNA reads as TGTGCCATCACCGGGGATTCTGGAAACACCATATATTTT.

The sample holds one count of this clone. CDR3 region: CASSGGGGSHGYTF. Here the CDR3 DNA reads TGCGCCAGCAGTGGAGGGGGGGGCTCCCATGGCTACACCTTC. V and J are TRBV10-2 and TRBJ1-2; the D gene is possibly TRBD1 (6 bases). V lost 4 bases to trimming and J lost 6 bases, with 15 bases between them. The germline V gene has CDR1 WSHSY and CDR2 SAAADI. The CDR3 length is 14 residues.

The DNA for the CDR3 is TGTGCCAGCAGAGCCGCAGGGAGGGAGACCCAGTACTTC. Translation: CASRAAGRETQYF. The chain has TRBV6-5 and TRBJ2-5; D is possibly TRBD2 (6 bases). V was shortened by 6 bases and J by 5 bases, with 13 bases between the two germline ends. This CDR3 contains 13 residues. CDR1 is MNHEY, CDR2 SVGAGI, per germline.

For the CDR3, the DNA is TGTGCCAGCAGTGTGACCCAAAACGGGGAGCTGTTTTTT. Its protein product is CASSVTQNGELFF. The chain uses TRBV2 and TRBJ2-2; D unresolved. Trimming took off 4 bases at V and 7 bases at J, with 10 bases between the two ends. Germline CDR1 SNHLY, CDR2 FYNNEI. The CDR3 extends over 13 amino acids.

The CDR3 nucleotides read TGTGCCAGCAGCTTGTTTTTACAGGAGGATCAGCCCCAGCATTTT. Amino acid sequence: CASSLFLQEDQPQHF. V gene TRBV5-6 combines with J gene TRBJ1-5, with a weak D call TRBD1 (5 bases). Per the germline V gene, CDR1 is SGHDT and CDR2 is YYEEEE. Trimming removed 1 base at V and 5 bases at J, with 13 bases between. The CDR3 has 15 amino acids.